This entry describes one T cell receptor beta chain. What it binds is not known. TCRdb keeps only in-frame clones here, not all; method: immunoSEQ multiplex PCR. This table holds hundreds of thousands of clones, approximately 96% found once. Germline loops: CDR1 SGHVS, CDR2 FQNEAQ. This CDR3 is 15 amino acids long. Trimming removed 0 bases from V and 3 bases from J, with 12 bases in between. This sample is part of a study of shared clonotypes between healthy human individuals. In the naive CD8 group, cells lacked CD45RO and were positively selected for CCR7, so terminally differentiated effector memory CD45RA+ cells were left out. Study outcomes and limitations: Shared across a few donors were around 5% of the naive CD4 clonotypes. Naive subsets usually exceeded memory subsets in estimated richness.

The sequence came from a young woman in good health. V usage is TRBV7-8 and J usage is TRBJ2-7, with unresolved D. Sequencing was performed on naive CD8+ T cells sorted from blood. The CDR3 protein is CASSLAQSSSYEQYF. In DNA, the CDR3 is TGTGCCAGCAGCTTAGCACAGTCATCAAGCTACGAGCAGTACTTC.